The 25 T cell receptor beta chains below were found in one sample sequenced in a study of breast tumors, draining lymph nodes, adjacent tissues. Samples came from axillary lymph nodes draining the breast cancer. TCRdb processed the multiplex PCR reads anew with MiXCR; each CDR3 protein has one entry. In the table there are over 150,000 distinct CDR3 sequences, 30% to 35% of which are singletons. The sequencing input was axillary lymph node tissue. The receptor set was obtained from a female donor with breast cancer. Some clones in this sample may be carry-over from other donors' samples.

The gene calls are TRBV24-1 and TRBJ2-5; 9 bases align to TRBD1. Germline assignment: CDR1 KGHDR and CDR2 SFDVKD. Losses at the gene ends were 9 bases for V and 5 bases for J; bases not matched to a gene: 3. The CDR3 sequence is 12 residues long. The CDR3 coding sequence is TGTGCCACCGGGACAGGGCGGGAGACCCAGTACTTC. Translation: CATGTGRETQYF.

The chain joins TRBV25-1 to TRBJ1-2, with TRBD1 as a possible D gene (6 bases). Deletions cut 4 bases from V and 11 bases from J, with 14 bases between. Germline CDR1 and CDR2: MGHDK and SYGVNS. This CDR3 region has 12 residues. The CDR3 nucleotides are TGTGCCAGCAGTGCTAGTGGCAGGGGATACACCTTC. This translates into CASSASGRGYTF.

This clonotype was recorded at least ten times. The chain couples TRBV7-9 to TRBJ1-5; no clear D. Per germline, CDR1 SEHNR and CDR2 FQNEAQ (reference sequence). The CDR3 length is 14 residues. V lost 2 bases, J lost 4 bases, and 9 bases lay in between. CDR3 nucleotide sequence: TGTGCCAGCAGCTTAAGTTTAGGTAATCAGCCCCAGCATTTT. Translating it yields CASSLSLGNQPQHF.

This clonotype was counted a few times. The V and J genes are TRBV3-1 and TRBJ2-1, with a tentative D call TRBD2 (6 bases). Trimming took off 1 base at V and 7 bases at J, with 26 bases between the two ends. CDR1 is LGHDT and CDR2 is YNNKEL in the germline V gene (reference sequence). CDR3 size: 19 residues. The CDR3 DNA sequence: TGTGCCAGCAGCCAAGGAATTGGTGTAAGAATAGCGGCCGGGAATGAGCAGTTCTTC. Translated, it gives CASSQGIGVRIAAGNEQFF.

As to this clonotype: One end of the junction varies from germline; a read error may be responsible. The chain recombines TRBV4-2 with TRBJ2-1; 15 bases match TRBD2. Germline V gene data show CDR1 as LGHNA and CDR2 as YNFKEQ. This CDR3 is 19 amino acids long. CDR3 region: CASSQDRRTSGGVVDGQLF. The DNA for the CDR3 is TGTGCCAGCAGCCAAGATCGGAGGACTAGCGGGGGGGTCGTCGATGGGCAGCTCTTC.

This clonotype was detected a few times. A much larger clone sits a single nucleotide away, making a read error possible. The chain combines TRBV5-6 with TRBJ2-3; 10 positions agree with TRBD1. This CDR3 contains 14 residues. Germline trimming cut 4 bases from V and 8 bases from J; bases unmatched to any gene: 7. The germline V gene has CDR1 SGHDT and CDR2 YYEEEE. CDR3 bases: TGTGCCAGCAGCGTGGGACAGGGGTTAGGTACGCAGTATTTT. Its protein is CASSVGQGLGTQYF.

As for this clonotype: A much larger clone differs by one base, so this may be a read error. The CDR3 does not end in the conserved phenylalanine or tryptophan, so this is likely a read error. V and J are TRBV29-1 and TRBJ1-2; D is possibly TRBD1 (6 bases). The CDR3 is 15 residues long. In germline, CDR1 is SQVTM, CDR2 ANQGSEA. CDR3 loop: CASSQTGAKEMGYTL. The CDR3 bases are TGCGCCAGCAGCCAGACGGGGGCAAAAGAGATGGGCTACACCTTA.

This clonotype has ten or more counts. The V gene is TRBV7-2, the J gene TRBJ2-7; D is tentatively TRBD1 or TRBD2 (6 bases each). Germline CDR1 is SGHTA and CDR2 is FQGNSA. This CDR3 has 13 residues. Trimming left V 1 base short and J 10 bases short, with 14 bases between. CDR3 region: CASSLEGGVRQYF. For the CDR3, the DNA is TGTGCCAGCAGCTTAGAGGGGGGTGTACGACAGTACTTC.

This clonotype was seen repeatedly, ten times or more. CDR3 nucleotide sequence: TGTGCCAGCAGCTTGGAGTGGGTAAGGTTCTTC. This sequence encodes CASSLEWVRFF. The chain has TRBV5-8 and TRBJ2-1, with D unresolved. CDR3 length equals 11 residues. V lost 0 bases and J lost 15, with 10 bases in between. Germline-derived CDR1 and CDR2 are SGHTS and YDEGEE.

This clonotype showed up many times. DNA for the CDR3: TGTGCCACCAGCAGAGATGCGTCCAGGGGTAGCAATCAGCCCCAGCATTTT. Encoded protein: CATSRDASRGSNQPQHF. This chain joins TRBV15 and TRBJ1-5; TRBD1 is a possible D gene (6 bases). Germline CDR1 is LNHNV and CDR2 is YYDKDF (reference sequence). Trimming removed 0 bases from V and 0 bases from J, with 12 bases in between. The CDR3 totals 17 residues.

This clonotype was recorded a few times. The V gene is TRBV29-1, the J gene TRBJ1-1, with a tentative D call TRBD1 (5 bases). Trimming removed 6 bases at V and 5 bases at J, with 10 bases between. The CDR3 contains 11 residues. The germline gives CDR1 SQVTM, CDR2 ANQGSEA. The DNA of the CDR3 is TGCAGCGTGGCTACAGGTACTGAAGCTTTCTTT. It encodes CSVATGTEAFF.

V and J are TRBV7-8 and TRBJ1-2; no clear D gene. The V gene lost 1 base and the J gene lost 4 bases, with 16 bases spanning the gap. CDR3 length: 16 amino acids. CDR1 and CDR2 (germline): SGHVS, FQNEAQ. The CDR3 reads CASSLGAIQNSYGYTF. Here the CDR3 DNA reads TGTGCCAGCAGCTTAGGGGCTATACAAAACTCCTATGGCTACACCTTC.

The chain carries TRBV7-2 and TRBJ2-7; 12 bases agree with TRBD2. Losses at the gene ends were 5 bases for V and 6 bases for J; bases not matched to a gene: 11. CDR1 is SGHTA, CDR2 FQGNSA, per germline. CDR3 size: 16 residues. The CDR3 sequence: CASSPPGLAGQSEQYF. CDR3 nucleotides: TGTGCCAGCAGCCCGCCGGGACTAGCGGGCCAGTCCGAGCAGTACTTC.

This clonotype was seen only a few times. The chain employs TRBV5-4 and TRBJ1-1; 9 bases map to TRBD1. CDR3 size: 16 residues. Germline-derived CDR1 and CDR2 are SGHNT and YYREEE (reference sequence). V lost 4 bases and J lost 4; bases outside the gene matches: 11. The CDR3 DNA sequence: TGTGCCAGCAGCCTTGCGGGACAGGGCAAGGGCACTGAAGCTTTCTTT. Translating gives CASSLAGQGKGTEAFF. The full variable domain, in which reference TRBV5-4 and TRBJ1-1 provide the parts outside the CDR3, is ETGVTQSPTHLIKTRGQQVTLRCSSQSGHNTVSWYQQALGQGPQFIFQYYREEENGRGNFPPRFSGLQFPNYSSELNVNALELDDSALYLCASSLAGQGKGTEAFFGQGTRLTVV.

A note on this clonotype: Given a much more abundant clone one base away, this may be a read error. The gene calls are TRBV7-9 and TRBJ2-7; 7 nucleotides agree with TRBD1. The CDR3 sequence is 15 residues long. The germline CDR1 and CDR2 sequences are SEHNR and FQNEAQ (reference sequence). V shed 5 bases and J 7 bases; nucleotides not matched to a gene: 14. The CDR3 DNA reads TGTGCCAGCAGCCCAAATCCGACAGGGAGTGCTGAGCAGTACTTC. Residues: CASSPNPTGSAEQYF.

This clonotype was observed many times. This chain uses TRBV6-1 with TRBJ2-7; D not resolved. Trimming removed 5 bases from V and 10 bases from J, with 12 bases in between. Germline V gene data show CDR1 as MNHNS and CDR2 as SASEGT. The CDR3 is 11 amino acids. Here the CDR3 reads CASSPHDRQYF. CDR3 nucleotide sequence: TGTGCCAGCAGTCCTCACGATAGACAGTACTTC.

As concerns this clonotype: This may come from a read error, since a much larger clone is one base off. The chain recombines TRBV6-5 with TRBJ1-4, with D tentatively TRBD1 (5 bases). The CDR3 consists of 15 residues. CDR1 is MNHEY, CDR2 SVGAGI, per germline. The CDR3 sequence: CASGGASATDEKLFF. In nucleotides, the CDR3 is TGTGCCAGTGGGGGAGCTTCCGCAACTGATGAAAAACTGTTTTTT.

This clonotype was recorded at least ten times. CDR3 nucleotides: TGCGCCAGCAGCCTAGACCGGACAGAATACAATGAGCAGTTCTTC. Amino acid sequence: CASSLDRTEYNEQFF. This chain links TRBV5-1 with TRBJ2-1, with D perhaps matching TRBD1 (6 bases). This CDR3 is 15 amino acids long. The germline V and J ends were trimmed by 4 bases and 4 bases, with 15 bases remaining between them. Germline CDR1 SGHRS, CDR2 YFSETQ. Together with reference TRBV5-1 and TRBJ2-1, the CDR3 gives the full variable domain: KAGVTQTPRYLIKTRGQQVTLSCSPISGHRSVSWYQQTPGQGLQFLFEYFSETQRNKGNFPGRFSGRQFSNSRSEMNVSTLELGDSALYLCASSLDRTEYNEQFFGPGTRLTVL.

This chain links TRBV19 with TRBJ2-3; D unclear. The J call may be faulty, since TRBJ1-1 better matches the DNA end. The germline V gene has CDR1 LNHDA and CDR2 SQIVND (reference sequence). The CDR3 is made up of 15 amino acids. For the CDR3, the DNA is TGTGCCAGTAGTATAAGTCCCCGGGGGAACACTGAAGCTTTCTTT. Amino acid sequence: CASSISPRGNTEAFF.

As regards this clonotype: This CDR3 fails to terminate in the conserved phenylalanine or tryptophan, so it likely reflects a read error. The gene calls are TRBV19 and TRBJ2-1, with TRBD2 identical over 8 bases. The germline V gene has CDR1 LNHDA and CDR2 SQIVND (reference sequence). There are 16 residues in the CDR3. The V and J ends lost 5 bases and 7 bases, in that order; junction bases with no gene match: 13. CDR3 in amino acids: CASSFSVREGWNEQFS. The DNA of the CDR3 is TGTGCCAGTAGTTTTAGTGTTCGGGAGGGATGGAATGAGCAGTTCTCC.

The chain has TRBV7-9 and TRBJ1-5, with D perhaps matching TRBD1 (5 bases). The germline V and J ends were trimmed by 5 bases and 4 bases, with 18 bases remaining between them. Germline CDR1 SEHNR, CDR2 FQNEAQ (reference sequence). The CDR3 runs 16 residues. CDR3 coding DNA: TGTGCCAGCAGCAATAGGGGAGGGCCTGGAAATCAGCCCCAGCATTTT. Translation: CASSNRGGPGNQPQHF.

This clonotype was detected a few times. A much larger clone lies one base from this, so it may be a read error. The chain links TRBV6-5 to TRBJ2-1; TRBD2 matches at 13 bases. V lost 6 bases, J lost 4 bases, and 3 bases stayed unmatched. From germline, CDR1 is MNHEY and CDR2 SVGAGI. The CDR3 has 15 residues. CDR3 residues: CASRPGLAGYNEQFF. CDR3 coding DNA: TGTGCCAGCAGGCCGGGACTAGCGGGGTACAATGAGCAGTTCTTC.

In the case of this clonotype: Sequence at one end of the junction differs from germline and may be a read error. The V gene is TRBV6-2 or TRBV6-3, the J gene TRBJ1-5; 7 bases align to TRBD1. Germline V gives CDR1 MNHEY, CDR2 SVGEGT. The CDR3 runs to 15 residues. For the CDR3, the DNA is TGTGCCAGCAGTCACTCGAGGACAGGTTTACAGCCCCAGCATTTT. Its translation is CASSHSRTGLQPQHF.

The chain joins TRBV19 to TRBJ1-1; 7 nucleotides match TRBD1. This CDR3 is built from 14 residues. V lost 7 bases and J lost 0; bases outside the gene matches: 5. Germline V gives CDR1 LNHDA, CDR2 SQIVND (reference sequence). The CDR3 reads CASKSDRVNTEAFF. CDR3 bases: TGTGCCAGTAAGAGTGACAGGGTGAACACTGAAGCTTTCTTT. Full variable domain (rest looked up from reference TRBV19 and TRBJ1-1): DGGITQSPKYLFRKEGQNVTLSCEQNLNHDAMYWYRQDPGQGLRLIYYSQIVNDFQKGDIAEGYSVSREKKESFPLTVTSAQKNPTAFYLCASKSDRVNTEAFFGQGTRLTVV.

On this clonotype: This CDR3 is missing its conserved last phenylalanine or tryptophan, likely due to a read error. No DNA is shown, since the ends of the CDR3 on it are uncertain; the CDR3 is the one TCRdb lists. The chain carries TRBV10-3 and TRBJ1-6; the table's TRBD1 call for D was not verified on the DNA. A total of 13 residues make up the CDR3, ends included. Germline CDR1 reads ENHRY; CDR2 reads SYGVKD. The chain's CDR3 is CAITGQNNSPLYL.